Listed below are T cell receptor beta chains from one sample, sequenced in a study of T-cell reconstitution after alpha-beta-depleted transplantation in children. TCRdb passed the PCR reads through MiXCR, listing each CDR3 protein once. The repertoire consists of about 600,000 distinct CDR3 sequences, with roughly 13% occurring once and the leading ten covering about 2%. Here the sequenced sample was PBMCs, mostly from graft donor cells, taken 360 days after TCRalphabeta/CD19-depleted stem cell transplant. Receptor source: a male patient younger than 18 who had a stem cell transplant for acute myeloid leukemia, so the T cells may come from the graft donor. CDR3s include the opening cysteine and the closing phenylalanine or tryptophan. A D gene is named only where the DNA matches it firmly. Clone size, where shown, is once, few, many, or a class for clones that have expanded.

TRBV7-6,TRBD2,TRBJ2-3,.,TGTGCCAGCAGCATCCGGCGACAGGGGCGACGACTAGCGGGACGCACAGATACGCAGTATTTT,CASSIRRQGRRLAGRTDTQYF
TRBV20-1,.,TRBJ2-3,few,TGCAGTCCAGGAGCTAGGGGAGGTCCAGATACGCAGTATTTT,CSPGARGGPDTQYF
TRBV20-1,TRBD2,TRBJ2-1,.,TGCAGTGCTAGCGGGACTAGCGGGACCCTAAGCTCCTACAATGAGCAGTTCTTC,CSASGTSGTLSSYNEQFF
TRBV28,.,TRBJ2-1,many,TGTGCCAGCAGTTTGTTAGCCTTATACAATGAGCAGTTCTTC,CASSLLALYNEQFF
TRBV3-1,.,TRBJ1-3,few,TGTGCCAGCACACGGCCCGGAAACACCATATATTTT,CASTRPGNTIYF
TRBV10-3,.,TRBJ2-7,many,TGTGCCATCAGTGGTCTAGCTTCCGCCTACGAGCAGTACTTC,CAISGLASAYEQYF
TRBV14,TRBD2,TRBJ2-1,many,TGTGCCAAAGCACTAGCGCGAAACTTCAATGAGCAGTTCTTC,CAKALARNFNEQFF
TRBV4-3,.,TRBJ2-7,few,TGCGCCAGCAGCCAAGCCAGGCTCTCCTACGAGCAGTACTTC,CASSQARLSYEQYF
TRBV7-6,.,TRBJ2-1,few,TGTGCCAGCAGCCCCCGGGACACGTACAATGAGCAGTTCTTC,CASSPRDTYNEQFF
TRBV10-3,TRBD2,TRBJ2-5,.,TGTGCCATCAGTGAGGCTAGCGGGAGGGCCGGAGAGACCCAGTACTTC,CAISEASGRAGETQYF
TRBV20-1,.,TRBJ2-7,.,TGCAGTGCTAGCAGGCTGTCCTACGAGCAGTACTTC,CSASRLSYEQYF
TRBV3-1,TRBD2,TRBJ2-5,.,TGTGCCAGCAGCCAAGATTCGAGCGGGAGGGCCGGGGAGACCCAGTACTTC,CASSQDSSGRAGETQYF
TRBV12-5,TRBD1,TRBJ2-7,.,TGTGCTAGTGGCCCGTTTGGACAGGGCGAGCAGTACTTC,CASGPFGQGEQYF
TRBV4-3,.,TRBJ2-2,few,TGCGCCAGCAGCCACATAGACACCGGGGAGCTGTTTTTT,CASSHIDTGELFF
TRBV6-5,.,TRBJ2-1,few,TGTGCCAGCAGTTACTCTAGCCCACGCTACTCCTACAATGAGCAGTTCTTC,CASSYSSPRYSYNEQFF
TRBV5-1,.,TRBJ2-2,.,TGCGCCAGCAGCTTGGCCATCCAGGGGGAGCTGTTTTTT,CASSLAIQGELFF